The 25 T cell receptor beta chains below come from one sample, sequenced in a study of T-cell memory formation after mild COVID-19. In TCRdb, the 5' RACE reads were re-called with MiXCR into one record per CDR3 protein. The data contain about 140,000 distinct CDR3 sequences, roughly 14% of them singletons. The sequenced sample consisted of PBMCs or a T cell subset sorted from them (not recorded which). The receptors were sampled from an adult woman who had mild COVID-19 (a few samples of this study predate the infection). Cell type and time point are not known.

The chain uses TRBV24-1 and TRBJ2-1, with a tentative D call TRBD1 (7 bases). The CDR3 spans 15 residues. Germline V lookup: CDR1 KGHDR, CDR2 SFDVKD. V was clipped by 3 bases and J by 8 bases, with 16 bases between them. The CDR3 protein is CATSDRGDSGDEQFF. The CDR3 bases are TGTGCCACCAGTGATAGGGGGGACAGTGGGGATGAGCAGTTCTTC.

This chain connects TRBV6-5 to TRBJ2-1; D uncertain. This CDR3 contains 14 residues. The V end was cut by 6 bases, the J end by 0 bases, with 9 bases between. Germline CDR1 is MNHEY and CDR2 is SVGAGI. CDR3 coding DNA: TGTGCCAGCAGGCCCTACAGCTCCTACAATGAGCAGTTCTTC. It encodes CASRPYSSYNEQFF.

This chain connects TRBV7-9 to TRBJ1-5; D is unclear. In germline, CDR1 is SEHNR, CDR2 FQNEAQ (reference sequence). V lost 1 base and J lost 9, with 10 bases in between. CDR3 length: 13 residues. CDR3 residues: CASSLDSGRPQHF. CDR3 bases: TGTGCCAGCAGCTTAGATAGTGGGCGGCCCCAGCATTTT. Based on the CDR3 plus reference TRBV7-9 and TRBJ1-5, the full variable domain is DTGVSQNPRHKITKRGQNVTFRCDPISEHNRLYWYRQTLGQGPEFLTYFQNEAQLEKSRLLSDRFSAERPKGSFSTLEIQRTEQGDSAMYLCASSLDSGRPQHFGDGTRLSIL.

The rearrangement uses TRBV5-5 and TRBJ2-2, with D unresolved. Between the trimmed V and J ends, which lost 2 bases and 5 bases, there was a span of 4 bases. The CDR3 loop spans 12 amino acids. Germline CDR1 reads SGHKS; CDR2 reads YYEKEE (reference sequence). The CDR3 sequence: CASSLWTGELFF. The CDR3 bases are TGTGCCAGCAGCTTATGGACCGGGGAGCTGTTTTTT.

The chain has TRBV3-1 and TRBJ1-5; D is possibly TRBD1 (6 bases). The V gene's germline CDR1 is LGHDT and CDR2 YNNKEL (reference sequence). V was cut by 4 bases and J by 7 bases, with 17 bases left in between. This CDR3 contains 15 residues. The CDR3 DNA follows: TGTGCCAGCAGCCCCCAAGGAGGGGGTCACCAGCCCCAGCATTTT. The encoded protein is CASSPQGGGHQPQHF.

The rearrangement links TRBV9 to TRBJ1-2, with TRBD1 as a possible D gene (5 bases). Deletions cut 7 bases from V and 2 bases from J, with 15 bases between. Germline loops: CDR1 SGDLS, CDR2 YYNGEE. The CDR3 totals 14 residues. The CDR3 DNA follows: TGTGCCAGCCACGGCGGGCGGGGCAACTATGGCTACACCTTC. Its protein product is CASHGGRGNYGYTF.

The V gene is TRBV24-1, the J gene TRBJ2-6, with D possibly being TRBD1 or TRBD2 (5 bases each). Germline loops: CDR1 KGHDR, CDR2 SFDVKD. The CDR3 sequence is 20 residues long. Trimming shortened V by 3 bases and J by 0 bases, and 20 bases separated the two germline ends. In nucleotides, the CDR3 is TGTGCCACCAGTGATGTAATCTCCGGGACGGGCCTCTCTGGGGCCAACGTCCTGACTTTC. It encodes CATSDVISGTGLSGANVLTF.

As DNA, the CDR3 is TGTGCCAGCAGCTTGCAGATGGTACTAGCGGGAGGTCACGAGCAGTACTTC. Translating gives CASSLQMVLAGGHEQYF. The chain is built from TRBV5-5 and TRBJ2-7; 12 bases match TRBD2. The germline gives CDR1 SGHKS, CDR2 YYEKEE (reference sequence). The V segment lost 1 base and the J segment 5 bases; nucleotides outside the gene matches: 10. The length of the CDR3 is 17 residues.

V usage is TRBV12-3 or TRBV12-4 and J usage is TRBJ2-1, with TRBD2 as a possible D gene (5 bases). V lost 4 bases and J lost 2, with 15 bases in between. This CDR3 comprises 16 residues. CDR3 in amino acids: CASSSVASLPYNEQFF. The CDR3 coding sequence is TGTGCCAGCAGTTCCGTAGCGTCTCTCCCCTACAATGAGCAGTTCTTC.

A few counts support this clonotype. The chain links TRBV12-3 or TRBV12-4 to TRBJ1-2; D is undetermined. This CDR3 comprises 14 residues. Trimming removed 6 bases from V and 4 bases from J, with 15 bases in between. The CDR3 loop reads CASSPRVAAYGYTF. CDR3 nucleotide sequence: TGTGCCAGCAGCCCTAGGGTGGCAGCCTATGGCTACACCTTC.

There are a few counts of this clonotype. The rearrangement joins TRBV7-2 to TRBJ2-1, with 12 positions matching TRBD2. The germline V gene has CDR1 SGHTA and CDR2 FQGNSA. CDR3 length equals 16 residues. Trimming took 5 bases from V and 7 from J; bases not matched to a gene: 9. CDR3 amino acids: CASSGLAGGPRNEQFF. The CDR3 DNA follows: TGTGCCAGCAGCGGGCTAGCGGGAGGGCCTAGGAATGAGCAGTTCTTC.

The chain carries TRBV27 and TRBJ2-7; D might be TRBD1 (6 bases). The V end lost 2 bases, the J end lost 11 bases, and 19 bases lay between the germline ends. There are 14 residues in the CDR3. Germline V gene sequence: CDR1 MNHEY, CDR2 SMNVEV (reference sequence). The CDR3 nucleotides read TGTGCCAGCAGTTTAACAGGGTTCCGCGAGCTAGAGTACTTC. Its protein product is CASSLTGFRELEYF.

This chain joins TRBV5-1 and TRBJ2-1; 8 bases align to TRBD1. The CDR3 loop spans 13 amino acids. Per germline, CDR1 SGHRS and CDR2 YFSETQ. With 2 bases clipped from V and 8 bases from J, the junction kept 3 bases outside the gene matches. CDR3 sequence: CASSFRGQDEQFF. The CDR3 nucleotides are TGCGCCAGCAGCTTCAGGGGGCAGGATGAGCAGTTCTTC. Using reference TRBV5-1 and TRBJ2-1 for the parts outside the CDR3, the full variable domain is KAGVTQTPRYLIKTRGQQVTLSCSPISGHRSVSWYQQTPGQGLQFLFEYFSETQRNKGNFPGRFSGRQFSNSRSEMNVSTLELGDSALYLCASSFRGQDEQFFGPGTRLTVL.

This clonotype was seen more than once but under ten times. The chain is built from TRBV20-1 and TRBJ2-7; 7 nucleotides align to TRBD1. Per the germline V gene, CDR1 is DFQATT and CDR2 is SNEGSKA (reference sequence). J was trimmed by 1 base and V by 3 bases; bases with no gene match: 9. This CDR3 spans 15 amino acids. The DNA of the CDR3 is TGCAGTGCTAGCCCCCGGGACAGTCCTTCCTACGAGCAGTACTTC. Translation: CSASPRDSPSYEQYF.

This chain uses TRBV20-1 with TRBJ2-7; D gene unclear. CDR3 length equals 15 residues. V was trimmed by 0 bases and J by 4 bases, leaving 16 bases between them. Germline assignment: CDR1 DFQATT and CDR2 SNEGSKA (reference sequence). The DNA of the CDR3 is TGCAGTGCTAGAGACCCGAGCCGAATGGGTTACGAGCAGTACTTC. Residues: CSARDPSRMGYEQYF.

The table lists this clonotype with a few counts. J is TRBJ2-5 and V is TRBV7-6, with 9 bases identical to TRBD1. The V gene end was trimmed by 3 bases and the J gene end by 4 bases; junction bases not matched to a gene: 9. This CDR3 has 16 amino acids. Per the germline V gene, CDR1 is SGHVS and CDR2 is FNYEAQ. The CDR3 region has the DNA TGTGCCAGCAGCTTTTTCGCCCGGACAGGGGTAGAGACCCAGTACTTC. This codes for CASSFFARTGVETQYF.

This clonotype has more than one count but fewer than ten. The V gene is TRBV20-1, the J gene TRBJ2-2; D not certain. Germline V gene lookup returns CDR1 DFQATT and CDR2 SNEGSKA (reference sequence). V lost 6 bases and J lost 2, with 13 bases in between. The CDR3 is made up of 14 amino acids. As DNA, the CDR3 is TGCAGTGCAACCGGGCACCGTAACACCGGGGAGCTGTTTTTT. This codes for CSATGHRNTGELFF.

This rearrangement joins TRBV12-3 or TRBV12-4 to TRBJ1-6, with 8 bases fitting TRBD1. The V gene end was trimmed by 5 bases and the J gene end by 9 bases; junction bases not matched to a gene: 6. The CDR3 is 14 residues long. The CDR3 reads CASSTGGMGSPLHF. As DNA, the CDR3 is TGTGCCAGCAGTACAGGGGGAATGGGTTCACCCCTCCACTTT.

This clonotype was counted only a few times. The V and J genes are TRBV29-1 and TRBJ2-3, with D uncertain. The V gene lost 0 bases and the J gene lost 2 bases, with 15 bases spanning the gap. Looked up from germline, CDR1 is SQVTM and CDR2 is ANQGSEA. The CDR3 runs to 16 residues. In nucleotides, the CDR3 is TGCAGCGTTGAAGATGACGAAGGATACTACACAGATACGCAGTATTTT. Translation gives CSVEDDEGYYTDTQYF.

The CDR3 here is CASSQDGLAGGIIYEQYF. CDR3 nucleotides: TGCGCCAGCAGCCAAGATGGCTTAGCGGGGGGCATTATCTACGAGCAGTACTTC. The chain recombines TRBV4-1 with TRBJ2-7; 10 bases are shared with TRBD2. The CDR3 is 18 residues long. Per germline, CDR1 MGHRA and CDR2 YSYEKL. Trimming at V came to 0 bases and at J to 3 bases, leaving 11 bases not matched to a gene.

There are a few counts of this clonotype. The J gene is TRBJ1-5, the V gene TRBV20-1, with D possibly matching TRBD1 (5 bases). CDR1 is DFQATT, CDR2 SNEGSKA, per germline (reference sequence). The V end lost 5 bases, the J end lost 4 bases, and 9 bases lay between the germline ends. The CDR3 is 12 amino acids. DNA of the CDR3: TGCAGTGCTGGGGGATCAAATCAGCCCCAGCATTTT. Translation: CSAGGSNQPQHF.

The gene calls are TRBV15 and TRBJ1-5; the match to TRBD1 covers 7 bases. Germline V gives CDR1 LNHNV, CDR2 YYDKDF (reference sequence). V dropped 8 bases and J dropped 5; count of bases not matched to a gene: 9. CDR3 length equals 14 residues. The CDR3 DNA reads TGTGCCACCGGTTTGTGGGGACAGCATCAGCCCCAGCATTTT. It encodes CATGLWGQHQPQHF.

CDR3 nucleotide sequence: TGTGCCTGGAGTGTCGCTCTCCAGGGGGCTGACTATGGCTACACCTTC. Translation gives CAWSVALQGADYGYTF. The chain combines TRBV30 with TRBJ1-2, with 8 nucleotides matching TRBD1. CDR1 is GTSNPN and CDR2 is SVGIG in the germline V gene (reference sequence). This CDR3 region has 16 residues. V lost 0 bases, J lost 3 bases, and 9 bases stayed unmatched. The whole variable domain, filled in from reference TRBV30 and TRBJ1-2, reads SQTIHQWPATLVQPVGSPLSLECTVEGTSNPNLYWYRQAAGRGLQLLFYSVGIGQISSEVPQNLSASRPQDRQFILSSKKLLLSDSGFYLCAWSVALQGADYGYTFGSGTRLTVV.

The chain recombines TRBV7-2 with TRBJ2-7; perhaps TRBD1 as D (5 bases). V gave up 0 bases and J gave up 5 bases, with 11 bases separating them. CDR1 and CDR2 (germline): SGHTA, FQGNSA. The CDR3 totals 14 residues. The CDR3 nucleotides are TGTGCCAGCAGCTTAGCCCCCCTAGGGGACGAGCAGTACTTC. It encodes CASSLAPLGDEQYF.

This clonotype was seen a handful of times. The chain employs TRBV7-9 and TRBJ2-5; TRBD1 might be the D (6 bases). This CDR3 has 16 residues. Germline V CDR1 and CDR2: SEHNR, FQNEAQ (reference sequence). V was trimmed by 5 bases and J by 2 bases, leaving 18 bases between them. This CDR3 reads CASSATQGNRQETQYF. CDR3 bases: TGTGCCAGCAGCGCCACTCAGGGGAACCGGCAAGAGACCCAGTACTTC. The full variable domain, its missing parts supplied by reference TRBV7-9 and TRBJ2-5, is DTGVSQNPRHKITKRGQNVTFRCDPISEHNRLYWYRQTLGQGPEFLTYFQNEAQLEKSRLLSDRFSAERPKGSFSTLEIQRTEQGDSAMYLCASSATQGNRQETQYFGPGTRLLVL.